This T cell receptor beta chain is from a study of T cell responses to AZD1222 COVID-19 vaccine. General observations from the study: The breadth and depth of Spike-specific TCRs increased once two AZD1222 doses had been given. Donors were largely white British and mainly female; clonal diversity was possibly underestimated. Reportedly, close to half of spike-specific TCRs are directed against unmutated variant regions.

Turning to this clone: As yet, its antigen is unknown.

The data were produced by immunoSEQ multiplex PCR, yet TCRdb's version contains in-frame clones alone and is incomplete. The sample lists 120,000 to 150,000 clones; around 90% were seen once. CDR3 length equals 15 residues. The junction had 7 bases not matched to a gene; V was cut back by 5 bases and J by 3 bases. Looked up from germline, CDR1 is SGHTA and CDR2 is FQGNSA. This clonotype originated in an adult who received the MenACWY meningococcal vaccine as a control. The sample was peripheral blood, taken 28 days after the second dose of the MenACWY control vaccine. The chain joins TRBV7-2 to TRBJ1-1; 9 bases agree with TRBD1. This chain's CDR3 is CASSITGGGDTEAFF. The CDR3 nucleotides read TGTGCCAGCAGCATCACAGGGGGCGGGGACACTGAAGCTTTCTTT.